A single sample gave rise to the 2 T cell receptor beta chains below, sequenced in a study of blood T cells in healthy people across ages. The authors ran a second PCR of roughly 6 to 12 cycles using a sample-barcoded 5' primer and a J-beta primer mix. TCRdb reanalysed the 5' RACE reads using MiXCR and keeps one entry per CDR3 protein. The sample lists 910,000 or so distinct CDR3 sequences, just over 50% occurring once. The sequenced material came from blood. All receptors derive from a woman in her sixties or seventies in good health.

J is TRBJ2-3 and V is TRBV6-2 or TRBV6-3; 9 bases are a match to TRBD1. This CDR3 spans 17 amino acids. CDR1 and CDR2 from the germline V gene are MNHEY and SVGEGT. V gave up 6 bases and J gave up 1 base; unmatched junction bases: 11. In DNA, the CDR3 is TGTGCCAGCAGCGACGGACAGGGGCTGTGGGGCACAGATACGCAGTATTTT. It codes for CASSDGQGLWGTDTQYF.

This clonotype has a handful of counts. This chain connects TRBV29-1 to TRBJ2-5; D ambiguous. Per the germline V gene, CDR1 is SQVTM and CDR2 is ANQGSEA. V gave up 0 bases and J gave up 4 bases, with 6 bases separating them. The CDR3 is 12 amino acids. The CDR3 sequence: CSVEEMGETQYF. The CDR3 bases are TGCAGCGTTGAAGAGATGGGAGAGACCCAGTACTTC.